This TCR beta chain comes out of a study of blood T cell repertoires in COVID-19. Study details: From T cells, B-cell-depleted T cells, or PBMCs came the material, which was cDNA or gDNA.

The study recruited people aged about 18 to 90 years across approximately 25 US areas. Participants' reported clinical history set cohort assignment. The data were produced by immunoSEQ multiplex PCR, yet TCRdb's version contains in-frame clones alone and is incomplete. The table has 350,000 to 550,000 clones, 85% to 90% seen once; the top ten hold more than 0.95%. Sequencing input: PBMCs or T cells enriched from blood (not recorded which). The TCR sequence derives from a man under 40 who had recovered from COVID-19.

As DNA, the CDR3 is TGTGCCAGCAGAAGGGACTTCACCGGGGAGCTGTTTTTT. Translated: CASRRDFTGELFF. This rearrangement joins TRBV2 to TRBJ2-2, with TRBD2 as a possible D gene (6 bases). CDR3 length equals 13 residues. Germline-derived CDR1 and CDR2 are SNHLY and FYNNEI. V dropped 6 bases and J dropped 4 bases, with 9 bases sitting between them.